The source of this T cell receptor beta chain is a study of T cell repertoires in cytomegalovirus infection. TCRdb reprocessed the reads with MiXCR, giving one entry per CDR3 protein. The sample lists approximately 89,000 distinct CDR3 sequences, around 28% seen once, with 65% to 75% in the top ten. In its sample, this clonotype was seen a few times. Its antigen is unknown. CDR1 is MDHEN, CDR2 SYDVKM, per germline. The CDR3 spans 13 residues. Trimming shortened V by 5 bases and J by 5 bases, and 12 bases separated the two germline ends. The V and J genes are TRBV28 and TRBJ1-2, with D unclear. The starting material was CD8+ T cells from cultured PBMCs, obtained from culture after CMV antigen stimulation. The TCR sequence derives from a human donor in good health (CMV status not recorded). Some clones in this sample may be carry-over from other donors' samples. CDR3 sequence: CASSLSTAYGYTF. Written as DNA, the CDR3 is TGTGCCAGCAGTCTATCGACCGCTTATGGCTACACCTTC.